This T cell receptor beta chain was identified during a study of blood T cell repertoires in COVID-19 (dated by TCRdb to 2018 to 2021). About the full investigation: Collaborator samples came from the United States, Italy and Spain and covered acute and convalescent phases of COVID-19. The prospective study material was composed of cDNA or gDNA derived from T cells, B-cell-depleted T cells, or PBMCs. The dataset comprised deeply sampled blood TCRbeta repertoires from subjects exposed to, actively infected with, or recovered from COVID-19. The repertoires were released in a freely available public database intended as a resource for research on the immune response to SARS-CoV-2. The samples were drawn from two sources: the first 160 participants of the ongoing ImmuneRACE study, and 1,254 subjects contributed by 6 global collaborators. Sample metadata almost always included a de-identified subject ID, COVID-19 status, age in years and sex. HLA class I and class II types, where available, came from metadata supplied by the sample provider rather than from assay-based typing. What the authors observed across the whole study: How much clinical and demographic metadata was included differed by source and by participant, and the metadata was provided uncurated.

Between the V and J ends, shortened by 1 base and 2 bases respectively, the junction contains 9 bases. From a lookup of the germline V gene (reference sequence), CDR1 and CDR2 are SGHNT and YYREEE. The CDR3, cysteine through phenylalanine, is 14 amino acids long. Only CDR3 DNA remains: 42 bases, in frame from the first base. Worth noting for this clone: Its target antigen remains unknown. One base away there is no much larger clone; base qualities are not given. The same CDR3 is also encoded by other DNA sequences in this sample.

The immunoSEQ Assay, a bias-controlled multiplex PCR, was used to amplify TCRbeta CDR3 regions from genomic DNA. Turning to the authors' computational methods: Within the assay, amplification of reference gene primers was used to estimate how many nucleated cells each sample contained. Sequence reads were collapsed and filtered to measure the absolute abundance of every unique TCRbeta CDR3 rearrangement. Productive Simpson clonality was computed per sample as the square root of Simpson's diversity index over productive rearrangements. TCRdb limited this immuneACCESS table to in-frame rearrangements with V and J called. A share of clones is missing; checked studies link under half to unresolved V genes, and the rest is unexplained. That table furnishes V, J and clone size, whereas the DNA furnished D and trimming. The sample data list about 200,000 clones, and roughly nine tenths of these were observed just once. 20% to 25% of the sample belongs to the ten largest clones.

Whole blood was collected in K2EDTA tubes by collaborating institutions according to the institutions' own protocols. For TCRbeta analysis, collaborator samples were shipped as frozen whole blood, as isolated PBMCs, or as DNA extracted from either sample type. The chain is made from TRBV5-4 and TRBJ1-2; a weak D assignment points to TRBD1 (5 bases agree). Sequenced: peripheral blood. The TCR originated in a man aged 55-75 years with active or convalescent COVID-19. The DNA is as follows: TGTGCCAGCAGCTTGAGGGGTTCAAACTATGGCTACACCTTC. Its protein is CASSLRGSNYGYTF.